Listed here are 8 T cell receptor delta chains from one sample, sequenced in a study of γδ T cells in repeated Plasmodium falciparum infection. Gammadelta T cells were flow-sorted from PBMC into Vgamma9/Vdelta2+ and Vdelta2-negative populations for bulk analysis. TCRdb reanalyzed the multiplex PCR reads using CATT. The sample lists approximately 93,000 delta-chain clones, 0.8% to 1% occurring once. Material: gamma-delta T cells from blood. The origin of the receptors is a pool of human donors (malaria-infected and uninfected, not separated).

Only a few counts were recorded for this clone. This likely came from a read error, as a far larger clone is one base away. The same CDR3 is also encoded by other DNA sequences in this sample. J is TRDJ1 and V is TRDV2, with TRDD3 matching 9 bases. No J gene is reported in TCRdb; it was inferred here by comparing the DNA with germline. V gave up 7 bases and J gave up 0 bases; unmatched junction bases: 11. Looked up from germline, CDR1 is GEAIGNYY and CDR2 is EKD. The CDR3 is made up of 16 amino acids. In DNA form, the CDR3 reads TGTGCCTGCGACCCACTACTGGGGGAAAACACCGATAAACTCATCTTT. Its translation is CACDPLLGENTDKLIF.

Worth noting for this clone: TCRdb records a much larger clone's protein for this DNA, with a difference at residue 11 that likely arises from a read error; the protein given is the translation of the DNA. The CDR3 loop reads CACDTLGSWDARQMFF. DNA of the CDR3: TGTGCCTGTGACACGCTCGGCTCCTGGGACGCCCGACAGATGTTTTTC. The J gene is TRDJ3, the V gene TRDV2; weak D call: TRDD3 (5 bases). Here the J gene came from matching the DNA to germline, since TCRdb omits it. This CDR3 has 16 residues. Germline-derived CDR1 and CDR2 are GEAIGNYY and EKD.

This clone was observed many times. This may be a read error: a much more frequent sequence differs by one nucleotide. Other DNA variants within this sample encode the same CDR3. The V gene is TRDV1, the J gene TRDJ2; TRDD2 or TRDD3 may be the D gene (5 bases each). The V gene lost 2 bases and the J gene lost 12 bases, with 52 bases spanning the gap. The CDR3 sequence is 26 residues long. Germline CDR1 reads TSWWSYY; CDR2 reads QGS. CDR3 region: CALGEKPADGAYRRWFGIRDSRELFF. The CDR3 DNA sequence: TGTGCTCTTGGGGAAAAGCCCGCCGACGGGGCCTACCGACGATGGTTCGGGATCCGGGACAGCAGGGAACTCTTCTTT.

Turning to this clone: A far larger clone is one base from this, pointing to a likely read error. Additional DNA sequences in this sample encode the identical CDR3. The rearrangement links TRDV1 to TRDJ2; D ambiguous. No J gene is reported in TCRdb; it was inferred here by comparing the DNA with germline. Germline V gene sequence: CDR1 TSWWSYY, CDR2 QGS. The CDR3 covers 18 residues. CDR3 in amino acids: CALGELSPSGALTAQLFF. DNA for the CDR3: TGTGCTCTTGGGGAACTATCCCCCTCTGGAGCCCTGACAGCGCAACTCTTCTTT.

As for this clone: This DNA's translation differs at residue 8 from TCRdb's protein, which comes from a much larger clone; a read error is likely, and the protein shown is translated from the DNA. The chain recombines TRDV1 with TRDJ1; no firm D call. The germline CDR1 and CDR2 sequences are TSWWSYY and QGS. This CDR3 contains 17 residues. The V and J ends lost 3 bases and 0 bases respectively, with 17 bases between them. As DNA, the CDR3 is TGTGCTCTTGGGGACGCGAGTAGACCACGAAACACCGATAAACTCATCTTT. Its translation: CALGDASRPRNTDKLIF.

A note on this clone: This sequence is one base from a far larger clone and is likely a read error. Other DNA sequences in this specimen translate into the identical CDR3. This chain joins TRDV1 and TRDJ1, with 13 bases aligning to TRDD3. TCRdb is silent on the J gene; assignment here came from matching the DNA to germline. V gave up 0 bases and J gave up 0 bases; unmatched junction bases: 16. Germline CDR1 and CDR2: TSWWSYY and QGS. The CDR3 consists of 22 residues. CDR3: CALGELGSSRTGGYVDTDKLIF. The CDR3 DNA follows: TGTGCTCTTGGGGAACTGGGGTCAAGTCGTACTGGGGGATACGTCGACACCGATAAACTCATCTTT.

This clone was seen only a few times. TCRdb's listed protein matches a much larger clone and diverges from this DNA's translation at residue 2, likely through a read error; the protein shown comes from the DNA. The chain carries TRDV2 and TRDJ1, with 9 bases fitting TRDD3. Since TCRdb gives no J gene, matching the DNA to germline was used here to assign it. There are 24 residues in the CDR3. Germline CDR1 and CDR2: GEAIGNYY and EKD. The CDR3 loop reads CSCDTLAPSPTAGGSYTDGHKLIF. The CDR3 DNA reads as TGTTCCTGTGACACCCTGGCCCCCTCTCCTACGGCTGGGGGATCGTACACCGATGGTCATAAACTCATCTTT.

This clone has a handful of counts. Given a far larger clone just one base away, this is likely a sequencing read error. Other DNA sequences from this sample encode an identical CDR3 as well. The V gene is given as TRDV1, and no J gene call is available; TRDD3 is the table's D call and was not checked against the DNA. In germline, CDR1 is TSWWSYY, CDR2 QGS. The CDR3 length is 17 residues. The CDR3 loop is CALGDFYANCFTDKLIF. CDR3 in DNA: TGTGCTCTTGGGGACTTCTACGCGAACTGTTTCACCGATAAACTCATCTTC.